The 27 T cell receptor beta chains in this list originate from one sample, sequenced in a study of spatial heterogeneity in lung cancer. A single record per CDR3 protein comes from TCRdb applying MiXCR to the 5' RACE reads. The sample lists around 75,000 distinct CDR3 sequences, 10% to 15% occurring once. Specified time point: sample taken at primary tumor resection. Tumor, nontumor lung or frozen PBMC supplied whole RNA, sequenced without sorting. Specimen: PBMCs, collected at surgery. Every receptor here comes from a male donor with early-stage non-small cell lung cancer.

Many counts were recorded for this clonotype. This chain uses TRBV19 with TRBJ2-7; 11 bases are shared with TRBD2. The V and J ends lost 8 bases and 0 bases, in that order; junction bases with no gene match: 3. The CDR3 runs 14 residues. Germline-derived CDR1 and CDR2 are LNHDA and SQIVND (reference sequence). CDR3 residues: CASGSGRDSYEQYF. The DNA for the CDR3 is TGTGCCAGTGGTAGCGGGAGGGACTCCTACGAGCAGTACTTC.

The rearrangement uses TRBV30 and TRBJ1-4; D possibly corresponds to TRBD1 (6 bases). Per germline, CDR1 GTSNPN and CDR2 SVGIG (reference sequence). Trimming cost V 2 bases and J 2 bases, with 12 bases left between them. The CDR3 has 15 amino acids. CDR3 nucleotides: TGTGCCTGGAGTAGAGTGGGGGGCACTAATGAAAAACTGTTTTTT. It encodes CAWSRVGGTNEKLFF.

This clonotype has ten or more counts. V gene TRBV29-1 combines with J gene TRBJ2-1; D gene ambiguous. The CDR3 is 12 residues long. Germline V lookup: CDR1 SQVTM, CDR2 ANQGSEA. Trimming cost V 7 bases and J 6 bases, with 13 bases left between them. CDR3 loop: CSAIRSGNEQFF. The DNA of the CDR3 is TGCAGCGCCATTAGGAGTGGCAATGAGCAGTTCTTC.

V is TRBV5-1 and J is TRBJ1-1; D is possibly TRBD1 (5 bases). Germline CDR1 is SGHRS and CDR2 is YFSETQ. Trimming shortened V by 3 bases and J by 1 base, and 13 bases separated the two germline ends. There are 15 residues in the CDR3. CDR3: CASSSRGRTNTEAFF. The CDR3 region has the DNA TGCGCCAGCAGCTCCCGGGGCAGGACGAACACTGAAGCTTTCTTT.

J is TRBJ1-4 and V is TRBV5-1; no clear D. Germline CDR1 SGHRS, CDR2 YFSETQ. This CDR3 has 11 amino acids. The ends were cut back, 4 bases at V and 8 bases at J, with 6 bases in the middle. This CDR3 is CASSAGEKLFF. The CDR3 nucleotides read TGCGCCAGCAGCGCCGGAGAAAAACTGTTTTTT. The variable domain in full, completed from reference TRBV5-1 and TRBJ1-4, reads KAGVTQTPRYLIKTRGQQVTLSCSPISGHRSVSWYQQTPGQGLQFLFEYFSETQRNKGNFPGRFSGRQFSNSRSEMNVSTLELGDSALYLCASSAGEKLFFGSGTQLSVL.

J is TRBJ1-1 and V is TRBV29-1; D perhaps matches TRBD1 (5 bases). Germline V gives CDR1 SQVTM, CDR2 ANQGSEA. The CDR3 contains 12 residues. In DNA form, the CDR3 reads TGCATCACGGACACCTTGAACACTGAAGCTTTCTTT. This translates into CITDTLNTEAFF.

This clonotype was seen a handful of times. The V call is TRBV12-3 or TRBV12-4, the J call TRBJ1-5; D call uncertain. The CDR3 is 14 amino acids. V was shortened by 6 bases and J by 2 bases, with 11 bases between the two germline ends. The CDR3: CASSSNSGNQPQHF. The CDR3 DNA is TGTGCCAGCAGCAGTAATTCGGGCAATCAGCCCCAGCATTTT.

In this sample, this clonotype turned up many times. This chain uses TRBV11-3 with TRBJ2-1; TRBD2 agrees at 11 bases. The germline V gene has CDR1 SGHNT and CDR2 YENEEA. CDR3 size: 16 residues. The ends lost 2 bases at V and 9 bases at J; junction bases unmatched: 9. This chain's CDR3 is CASSLNSGRAGIEQFF. CDR3 in DNA: TGTGCCAGCAGCTTAAATAGCGGGAGGGCCGGGATTGAGCAGTTCTTC.

J is TRBJ2-7 and V is TRBV4-1; D may be TRBD1 or TRBD2 (6 bases each). Trimming removed 4 bases at V and 5 bases at J, with 24 bases between. The CDR3 covers 17 residues. From germline, CDR1 is MGHRA and CDR2 YSYEKL. The CDR3 nucleotides are TGCGCCAGCAGCCCAGTCCATTGGGGGGCGCAAGGTAACGAGCAGTACTTC. Its protein is CASSPVHWGAQGNEQYF.

A few counts support this clonotype. The V gene is TRBV6-1, the J gene TRBJ1-2; D not certain. The V and J ends lost 7 bases and 8 bases respectively, with 11 bases between them. CDR1 and CDR2 from the germline V gene are MNHNS and SASEGT. The CDR3 spans 11 residues. DNA for the CDR3: TGTGCCAGCAAGATCCATCAGGGCTACACCTTC. Translated: CASKIHQGYTF.

This CDR3 is CAWSPTGELFF. The DNA for the CDR3 is TGTGCCTGGAGCCCTACCGGGGAGCTGTTTTTT. This chain links TRBV30 with TRBJ2-2; D is undetermined. V shed 3 bases and J shed 5 bases, with 4 bases lying between them. In germline, CDR1 is GTSNPN, CDR2 SVGIG (reference sequence). The CDR3 spans 11 residues.

The chain recombines TRBV19 with TRBJ2-7; no clear D gene. In germline, CDR1 is LNHDA, CDR2 SQIVND (reference sequence). The V gene lost 1 base and the J gene lost 5 bases, with 6 bases spanning the gap. This CDR3 contains 12 residues. The CDR3 protein is CASSIGPNEQYF. The CDR3 coding sequence is TGTGCCAGTAGTATAGGACCCAACGAGCAGTACTTC.

V is TRBV5-1 and J is TRBJ2-2, with 8 bases lining up with TRBD1. This CDR3 has 15 residues. The germline V gene has CDR1 SGHRS and CDR2 YFSETQ. Trimming took 5 bases from V and 4 from J; bases not matched to a gene: 7. The DNA of the CDR3 is TGCGCCAGCAGAACGACAGGGGAGAGCACCGGGGAGCTGTTTTTT. Its protein is CASRTTGESTGELFF.

This clonotype showed up just a few times. The V gene is TRBV19, the J gene TRBJ1-4; TRBD1 aligns across 9 bases. The CDR3 has 15 amino acids. CDR1 LNHDA and CDR2 SQIVND come from the germline V gene (reference sequence). V lost 2 bases, J lost 6 bases, and 4 bases stayed unmatched. The CDR3: CASSILDRGDEKLFF. DNA of the CDR3: TGTGCCAGTAGTATACTGGACAGGGGCGATGAAAAACTGTTTTTT. Complete variable domain (other parts from reference TRBV19 and TRBJ1-4): DGGITQSPKYLFRKEGQNVTLSCEQNLNHDAMYWYRQDPGQGLRLIYYSQIVNDFQKGDIAEGYSVSREKKESFPLTVTSAQKNPTAFYLCASSILDRGDEKLFFGSGTQLSVL.

This clonotype was detected many times. V is TRBV12-3 or TRBV12-4 and J is TRBJ2-7, with D perhaps matching TRBD1 (5 bases). The CDR3 runs to 14 residues. V was clipped by 5 bases and J by 0 bases, with 11 bases between them. CDR3 nucleotide sequence: TGTGCCAGCAGTCAGGGCCTCTCCTCCTACGAGCAGTACTTC. Protein sequence: CASSQGLSSYEQYF.

V and J are TRBV7-9 and TRBJ2-7; TRBD1 aligns across 7 bases. CDR1 and CDR2 from the germline V gene are SEHNR and FQNEAQ (reference sequence). V lost 4 bases to trimming and J lost 4 bases; unmatched junction nucleotides: 4. The CDR3 has 13 residues. The CDR3 coding sequence is TGTGCCAGCAGCTCCGGGACAGAGTACGAGCAGTACTTC. Translation: CASSSGTEYEQYF.

This chain connects TRBV11-3 to TRBJ2-7, with D possibly TRBD2 on 6 matching bases. The CDR3 covers 15 residues. The germline V gene encodes CDR1 SGHNT and CDR2 YENEEA. V was shortened by 5 bases and J by 6 bases, with 20 bases between the two germline ends. CDR3 in DNA: TGTGCCAGCAGCCGCCGAGGAGGGGCGACTACCGAGCAGTACTTC. As protein: CASSRRGGATTEQYF.

Only a few counts were recorded for this clonotype. CDR3 loop: CASSFREQGYNQPQHF. In nucleotides, the CDR3 is TGTGCCAGTAGTTTTCGGGAACAGGGGTACAATCAGCCCCAGCATTTT. The J gene is TRBJ1-5, the V gene TRBV19, with TRBD1 matching over 7 bases. V trimming: 5 bases; J trimming: 3 bases; junction bases outside the gene matches: 10. This CDR3 contains 16 residues. Germline assignment: CDR1 LNHDA and CDR2 SQIVND (reference sequence).

This clonotype showed up just a few times. The chain uses TRBV6-4 and TRBJ2-2; 10 bases agree with TRBD1. This CDR3 is built from 17 residues. Germline CDR1 MRHNA, CDR2 SNTAGT. The ends lost 6 bases at V and 0 bases at J; junction bases unmatched: 7. The CDR3 nucleotides read TGTGCCAGCAGCCGCATGGGGACAGGGGCGAACACCGGGGAGCTGTTTTTT. It yields the protein CASSRMGTGANTGELFF.

The sample holds a few counts of this clonotype. The rearrangement joins TRBV27 to TRBJ2-5; unclear D gene. This CDR3 region has 13 residues. V was trimmed by 3 bases and J by 5 bases, leaving 10 bases between them. Germline assignment: CDR1 MNHEY and CDR2 SMNVEV (reference sequence). The CDR3 DNA reads TGTGCCAGCAGTTTCGGGTATGGGGAGACCCAGTACTTC. Protein sequence: CASSFGYGETQYF.

The sample holds many counts of this clonotype. The chain links TRBV2 to TRBJ2-6; 7 bases are a match to TRBD2. Trimming at V came to 8 bases and at J to 0 bases, leaving 7 bases not matched to a gene. The CDR3 consists of 16 residues. The germline V gene has CDR1 SNHLY and CDR2 FYNNEI. CDR3 residues: CASGRDGTSGANVLTF. CDR3 in DNA: TGTGCCAGCGGGAGGGACGGAACCTCTGGGGCCAACGTCCTGACTTTC.

This clonotype has a count of ten or more. This sequence joins TRBV7-2 and TRBJ2-3; D ambiguous. This CDR3 contains 14 residues. V was shortened by 3 bases and J by 4 bases, with 11 bases between the two germline ends. Germline V gives CDR1 SGHTA, CDR2 FQGNSA. The CDR3 nucleotides read TGTGCCAGCAGCTTCCTTAATGGCCCAGATACGCAGTATTTT. Protein product: CASSFLNGPDTQYF.

V is TRBV11-2 and J is TRBJ2-2; the match to TRBD1 covers 7 bases. J was trimmed by 0 bases and V by 6 bases; bases with no gene match: 4. The CDR3 covers 15 residues. From germline, CDR1 is SGHAT and CDR2 FQNNGV. The CDR3: CASSRDSTNTGELFF. CDR3 sequence (DNA): TGTGCCAGCAGTAGGGACAGCACGAACACCGGGGAGCTGTTTTTT.

The CDR3 region is CASSRARSGAEAFF. The CDR3 region has the DNA TGTGCCAGCAGCCGAGCCCGGAGTGGCGCTGAAGCTTTCTTT. V usage is TRBV14 and J usage is TRBJ1-1; D is unresolved. Germline values: CDR1 SGHDN, CDR2 FVKESK. V was shortened by 4 bases and J by 6 bases, with 15 bases between the two germline ends. CDR3 length equals 14 residues.

This clonotype was recorded many times. The rearrangement links TRBV5-4 to TRBJ2-1, with 8 bases aligning to TRBD1. Trimming took 1 base from V and 4 from J; bases not matched to a gene: 10. There are 17 residues in the CDR3. Germline loops: CDR1 SGHNT, CDR2 YYREEE (reference sequence). The CDR3 spells CASSLQGAVNLYNEQFF. Here the CDR3 DNA reads TGTGCCAGCAGCTTGCAGGGGGCAGTCAACCTATACAATGAGCAGTTCTTC.

This clonotype was counted only a few times. The chain uses TRBV2 and TRBJ1-2; D is unresolved. The length of the CDR3 is 14 residues. Looked up from germline, CDR1 is SNHLY and CDR2 is FYNNEI. V lost 1 base and J 7 bases, leaving 13 bases between the germline ends. The CDR3 coding sequence is TGTGCCAGCAGTGAAGGGGCAGAGCCGGCTGGCTACACCTTC. It translates to CASSEGAEPAGYTF.

This clonotype appeared a few times. The chain carries TRBV12-3 or TRBV12-4 and TRBJ1-3; 9 nucleotides align to TRBD1. The CDR3 has 17 amino acids. Trimming took 5 bases from V and 1 from J; bases not matched to a gene: 9. DNA of the CDR3: TGTGCCAGCAGTGCCTTGGGGACAGGGTTATCTGGAAACACCATATATTTT. Residues: CASSALGTGLSGNTIYF.